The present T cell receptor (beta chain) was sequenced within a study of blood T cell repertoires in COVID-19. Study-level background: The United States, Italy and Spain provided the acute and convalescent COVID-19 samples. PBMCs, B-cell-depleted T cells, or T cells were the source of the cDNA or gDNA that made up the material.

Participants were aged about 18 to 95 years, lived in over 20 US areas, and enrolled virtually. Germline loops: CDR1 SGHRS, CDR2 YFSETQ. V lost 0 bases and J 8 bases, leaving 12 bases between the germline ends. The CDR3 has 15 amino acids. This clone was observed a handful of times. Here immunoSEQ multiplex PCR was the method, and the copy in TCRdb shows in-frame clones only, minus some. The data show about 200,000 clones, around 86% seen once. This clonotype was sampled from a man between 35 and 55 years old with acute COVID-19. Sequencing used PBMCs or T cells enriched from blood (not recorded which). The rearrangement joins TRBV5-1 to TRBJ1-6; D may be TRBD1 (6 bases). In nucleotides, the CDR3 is TGCGCCAGCAGCTTGGGTGGGGGGGCGTATTCACCCCTCCACTTT. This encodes CASSLGGGAYSPLHF.